Each of the 20 T cell receptor beta chains below was sequenced from the same sample in a study of cytomegalovirus exposure and HLA in healthy donors. TCRdb's copy holds only in-frame clones and misses some; the assay was immunoSEQ multiplex PCR. The sample lists about 70,000 clones, nearly 95% occurring once. The specimen sequenced was PBMCs. These receptors originate from a young man in good health and CMV-seropositive.

This chain links TRBV2 with TRBJ2-5, with 10 bases that match TRBD2. Losses at the gene ends were 5 bases for V and 5 bases for J; bases not matched to a gene: 14. CDR3 size: 17 residues. The germline gives CDR1 SNHLY, CDR2 FYNNEI. CDR3: CASSKTSSGSWKETQYF. The CDR3 DNA sequence: TGTGCCAGCAGTAAAACATCTAGCGGGAGTTGGAAGGAGACCCAGTACTTC.

The gene calls are TRBV29-1 and TRBJ2-1; TRBD1 might be the D (5 bases). Germline loops: CDR1 SQVTM, CDR2 ANQGSEA. The CDR3 sequence is 11 residues long. CDR3 residues: CTHLRGNEQFF. For the CDR3, the DNA is TGCACCCACCTTAGGGGCAATGAGCAGTTCTTC.

In nucleotides, the CDR3 is TGTGCCAGCAGGAGGGGACAGGATAATGAAAAACTGTTTTTT. Encoded protein: CASRRGQDNEKLFF. This chain links TRBV2 with TRBJ1-4; 8 positions match TRBD1. Germline-derived CDR1 and CDR2 are SNHLY and FYNNEI. CDR3 length: 14 residues. Trimming cost V 6 bases and J 4 bases; bases outside gene matches: 4.

The rearrangement uses TRBV7-2 and TRBJ1-4; 10 nucleotides agree with TRBD1. This CDR3 is built from 14 residues. Germline assignment: CDR1 SGHTA and CDR2 FQGNSA. V lost 3 bases to trimming and J lost 8 bases; unmatched junction nucleotides: 3. In nucleotides, the CDR3 is TGTGCCAGCAGCTTTGACAGGGGGCACGAAAAACTGTTTTTT. Translation gives CASSFDRGHEKLFF.

The J gene is TRBJ2-3, the V gene TRBV11-2; perhaps TRBD1 as D (6 bases). Germline-derived CDR1 and CDR2 are SGHAT and FQNNGV. The CDR3 spans 15 residues. V lost 4 bases and J lost 3, with 14 bases in between. DNA for the CDR3: TGTGCCAGCAGCTCCACAGGGTTTAAGACAGATACGCAGTATTTT. It specifies CASSSTGFKTDTQYF.

The genes are TRBV5-4 and TRBJ2-3; perhaps TRBD2 as D (6 bases). Germline CDR1 reads SGHNT; CDR2 reads YYREEE (reference sequence). V shed 6 bases and J shed 1 base, with 9 bases lying between them. The CDR3 has 13 amino acids. Here the CDR3 DNA reads TGTGCCAGCAACGGAGGGGGCACAGATACGCAGTATTTT. Its protein is CASNGGGTDTQYF.

V usage is TRBV7-2 and J usage is TRBJ2-3, with D unclear. V was clipped by 5 bases and J by 0 bases, with 9 bases between them. In germline, CDR1 is SGHTA, CDR2 FQGNSA. This CDR3 region has 14 residues. CDR3 protein: CASSVLISTDTQYF. DNA of the CDR3: TGTGCCAGCAGCGTCCTTATTAGCACAGATACGCAGTATTTT.

V and J are TRBV2 and TRBJ2-5; 8 bases match TRBD1. Trimming removed 6 bases from V and 1 base from J; junction bases left unmatched: 7. This CDR3 is built from 15 residues. Germline lookup yields CDR1 SNHLY and CDR2 FYNNEI. CDR3: CASRTIRGRQETQYF. In DNA form, the CDR3 reads TGTGCCAGCAGGACCATCAGGGGGCGCCAAGAGACCCAGTACTTC.

The chain couples TRBV9 to TRBJ1-4, with D perhaps TRBD1 (5 bases). Deletions cut 0 bases from V and 7 bases from J, with 7 bases between. This CDR3 comprises 13 residues. The germline V gene has CDR1 SGDLS and CDR2 YYNGEE. The CDR3 reads CASSVARGEKLFF. Here the CDR3 DNA reads TGTGCCAGCAGCGTAGCTAGGGGTGAAAAACTGTTTTTT. The whole variable domain, filled in from reference TRBV9 and TRBJ1-4, reads DSGVTQTPKHLITATGQRVTLRCSPRSGDLSVYWYQQSLDQGLQFLIQYYNGEERAKGNILERFSAQQFPDLHSELNLSSLELGDSALYFCASSVARGEKLFFGSGTQLSVL.

V gene TRBV9 combines with J gene TRBJ2-3; weak D call: TRBD2 (5 bases). V lost 0 bases, J lost 1 base, and 9 bases lay in between. The length of the CDR3 is 15 residues. The germline V gene has CDR1 SGDLS and CDR2 YYNGEE. Here the CDR3 reads CASSVELDGTDTQYF. The CDR3 DNA sequence: TGTGCCAGCAGCGTAGAACTAGATGGCACAGATACGCAGTATTTT.

This sequence joins TRBV9 and TRBJ1-4; possibly TRBD1 for D (5 bases). V lost 6 bases and J lost 6, with 12 bases in between. CDR1 SGDLS and CDR2 YYNGEE come from the germline V gene. This CDR3 contains 13 residues. In DNA form, the CDR3 reads TGTGCCAGCACCGGGGGGAGCGATGAAAAACTGTTTTTT. Its protein is CASTGGSDEKLFF.

The chain has TRBV28 and TRBJ2-5, with 7 bases matching TRBD2. This CDR3 comprises 15 residues. Germline-derived CDR1 and CDR2 are MDHEN and SYDVKM. V dropped 2 bases and J dropped 1; count of bases not matched to a gene: 4. The CDR3, as DNA: TGTGCCAGCAGTTTAGGGGGGAGGGCCCAAGAGACCCAGTACTTC. It codes for CASSLGGRAQETQYF.

V usage is TRBV4-2 and J usage is TRBJ2-1; possible D gene TRBD1, 5 bases. Trimming removed 2 bases from V and 9 bases from J, with 17 bases in between. Germline CDR1 reads LGHNA; CDR2 reads YNFKEQ. The CDR3 loop spans 15 amino acids. The CDR3 nucleotides are TGTGCCAGCAGCCAATCCGAATCAGGGTTGGCTGAGCAGTTCTTC. It yields the protein CASSQSESGLAEQFF.

V gene TRBV11-1 combines with J gene TRBJ2-5, with 7 bases that match TRBD2. The CDR3 runs to 14 residues. Germline V lookup: CDR1 SGHAT, CDR2 FQDESV (reference sequence). After removal of 5 bases from V and 2 bases from J, the junction contained 5 bases not matched to a gene. The CDR3 nucleotides read TGTGCCAGCAGCCCCGGGACTACGCAAGAGACCCAGTACTTC. Its translation: CASSPGTTQETQYF.

V gene TRBV5-1 combines with J gene TRBJ2-7, with D maybe TRBD1 (6 bases). Trimming took 0 bases from V and 1 from J, leaving 11 bases between them. CDR1 SGHRS and CDR2 YFSETQ come from the germline V gene. This CDR3 region has 15 residues. CDR3: CASSLATGTSYEQYF. CDR3 nucleotide sequence: TGCGCCAGCAGCTTGGCAACCGGGACATCCTACGAGCAGTACTTC. The full variable domain, rest sourced from reference TRBV5-1 and TRBJ2-7, is KAGVTQTPRYLIKTRGQQVTLSCSPISGHRSVSWYQQTPGQGLQFLFEYFSETQRNKGNFPGRFSGRQFSNSRSEMNVSTLELGDSALYLCASSLATGTSYEQYFGPGTRLTVT.

The rearrangement joins TRBV9 to TRBJ2-1; TRBD2 agrees at 8 bases. The CDR3 contains 15 residues. The germline CDR1 and CDR2 sequences are SGDLS and YYNGEE. The junction had 6 bases not matched to a gene; V was cut back by 0 bases and J by 7 bases. The DNA of the CDR3 is TGTGCCAGCAGCGTAGCCGGGAGGGCCTCTAATGAGCAGTTCTTC. Protein: CASSVAGRASNEQFF.

The chain employs TRBV18 and TRBJ2-7; TRBD1 might be the D (5 bases). The ends were cut back, 2 bases at V and 5 bases at J, with 10 bases in the middle. This CDR3 region has 13 residues. CDR1 and CDR2 from the germline V gene are KGHSH and LQKENI. The CDR3 coding sequence is TGTGCCAGCTCACCATTTAAGGGGAACGAGCAGTACTTC. It is translated as CASSPFKGNEQYF.

The rearrangement joins TRBV11-2 to TRBJ2-1, with 13 bases matching TRBD2. Looked up from germline, CDR1 is SGHAT and CDR2 is FQNNGV. The CDR3 covers 19 residues. J was trimmed by 0 bases and V by 5 bases; bases with no gene match: 10. The CDR3 DNA follows: TGTGCCAGCAGCCCACTAGCGGGAGGGCCTACGAGCTCCTACAATGAGCAGTTCTTC. It codes for CASSPLAGGPTSSYNEQFF.

The sample holds a few counts of this clone. This chain joins TRBV25-1 and TRBJ2-1; 8 bases align to TRBD1. The V segment lost 1 base and the J segment 8 bases; nucleotides outside the gene matches: 10. This CDR3 is 16 amino acids long. Per the germline V gene, CDR1 is MGHDK and CDR2 is SYGVNS. CDR3 protein: CASSESTGTGSDEQFF. CDR3 DNA: TGTGCCAGCAGTGAATCTACGGGGACAGGCTCCGATGAGCAGTTCTTC.

The rearrangement uses TRBV29-1 and TRBJ2-1; TRBD1 is a possible D gene (5 bases). Germline lookup yields CDR1 SQVTM and CDR2 ANQGSEA. The germline V and J ends were trimmed by 2 bases and 12 bases, with 20 bases remaining between them. CDR3 length equals 14 residues. CDR3 sequence (DNA): TGCAGCGTTGAATTTGTGGCCGAGTTTCAGGGGCAGTTCTTC. It specifies CSVEFVAEFQGQFF.